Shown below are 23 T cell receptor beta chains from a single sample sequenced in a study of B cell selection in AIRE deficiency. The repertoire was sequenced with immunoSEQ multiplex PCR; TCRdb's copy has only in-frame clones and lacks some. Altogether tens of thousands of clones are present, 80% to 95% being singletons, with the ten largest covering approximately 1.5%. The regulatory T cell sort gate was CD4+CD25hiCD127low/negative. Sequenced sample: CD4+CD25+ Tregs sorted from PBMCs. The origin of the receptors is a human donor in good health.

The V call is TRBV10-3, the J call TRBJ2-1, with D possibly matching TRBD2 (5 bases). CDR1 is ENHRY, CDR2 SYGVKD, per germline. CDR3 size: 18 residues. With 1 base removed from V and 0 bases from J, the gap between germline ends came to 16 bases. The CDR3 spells CAISEFWSGRISYNEQFF. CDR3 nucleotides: TGTGCCATCAGTGAGTTTTGGAGCGGACGGATCTCCTACAATGAGCAGTTCTTC.

The CDR3 spells CAWSVYWGHSYEQYF. CDR3 in DNA: TGTGCCTGGAGTGTATATTGGGGTCATTCCTACGAGCAGTACTTC. The V call is TRBV30, the J call TRBJ2-7, with D unclear. This CDR3 region has 15 residues. CDR1 and CDR2 (germline): GTSNPN, SVGIG (reference sequence). Deletions cut 0 bases from V and 1 base from J, with 13 bases between. The full variable domain, rest sourced from reference TRBV30 and TRBJ2-7, is SQTIHQWPATLVQPVGSPLSLECTVEGTSNPNLYWYRQAAGRGLQLLFYSVGIGQISSEVPQNLSASRPQDRQFILSSKKLLLSDSGFYLCAWSVYWGHSYEQYFGPGTRLTVT.

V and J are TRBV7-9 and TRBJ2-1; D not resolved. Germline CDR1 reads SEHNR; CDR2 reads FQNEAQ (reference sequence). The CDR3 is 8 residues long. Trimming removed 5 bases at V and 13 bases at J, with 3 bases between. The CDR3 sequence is CASSPQFF. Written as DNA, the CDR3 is TGTGCCAGCAGCCCCCAGTTCTTC.

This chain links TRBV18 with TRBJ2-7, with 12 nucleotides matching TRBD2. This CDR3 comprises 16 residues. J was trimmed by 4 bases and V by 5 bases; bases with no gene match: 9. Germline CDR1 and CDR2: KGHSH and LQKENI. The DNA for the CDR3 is TGTGCCAGCTCATCGACGACTAGCGGGAGAGTATACGAGCAGTACTTC. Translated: CASSSTTSGRVYEQYF. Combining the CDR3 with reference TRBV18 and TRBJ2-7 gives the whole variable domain NAGVMQNPRHLVRRRGQEARLRCSPMKGHSHVYWYRQLPEEGLKFMVYLQKENIIDESGMPKERFSAEFPKEGPSILRIQQVVRGDSAAYFCASSSTTSGRVYEQYFGPGTRLTVT.

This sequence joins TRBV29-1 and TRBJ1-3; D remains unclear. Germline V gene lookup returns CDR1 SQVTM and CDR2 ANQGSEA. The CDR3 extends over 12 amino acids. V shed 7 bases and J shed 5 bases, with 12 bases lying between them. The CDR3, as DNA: TGCAGCGCAGAATCCAATAGAAACACCATATATTTT. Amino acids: CSAESNRNTIYF.

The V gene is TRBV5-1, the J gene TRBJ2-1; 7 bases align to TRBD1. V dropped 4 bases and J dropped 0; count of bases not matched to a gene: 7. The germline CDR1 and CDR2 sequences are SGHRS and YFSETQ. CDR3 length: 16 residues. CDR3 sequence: CASSRIGTASYNEQFF. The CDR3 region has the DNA TGCGCCAGCAGCCGAATCGGGACAGCCTCCTACAATGAGCAGTTCTTC.

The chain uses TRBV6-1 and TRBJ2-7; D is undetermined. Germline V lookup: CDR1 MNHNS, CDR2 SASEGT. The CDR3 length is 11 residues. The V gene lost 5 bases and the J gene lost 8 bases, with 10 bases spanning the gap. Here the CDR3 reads CASSYLEKQYF. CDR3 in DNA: TGTGCCAGCAGTTATCTGGAAAAGCAGTACTTC.

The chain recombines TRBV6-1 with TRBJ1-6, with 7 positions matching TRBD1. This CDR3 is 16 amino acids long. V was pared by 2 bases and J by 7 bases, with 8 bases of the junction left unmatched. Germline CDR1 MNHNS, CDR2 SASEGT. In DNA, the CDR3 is TGTGCCAGCAGTGAAATACAGGGGTTCAGGAATTCACCCCTCCACTTT. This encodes CASSEIQGFRNSPLHF.

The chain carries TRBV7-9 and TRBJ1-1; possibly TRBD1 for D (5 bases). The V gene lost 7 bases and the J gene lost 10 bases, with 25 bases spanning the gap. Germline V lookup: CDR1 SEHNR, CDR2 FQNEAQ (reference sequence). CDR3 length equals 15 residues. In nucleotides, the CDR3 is TGTGCCAGCACCCCTATGCGGGGGATTTTGAGTTTAGCTTTCTTT. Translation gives CASTPMRGILSLAFF.

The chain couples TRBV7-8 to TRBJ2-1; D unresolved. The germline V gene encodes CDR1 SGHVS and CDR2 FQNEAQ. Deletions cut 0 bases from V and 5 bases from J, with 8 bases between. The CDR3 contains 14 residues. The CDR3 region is CASSLAGWNNEQFF. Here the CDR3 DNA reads TGTGCCAGCAGCTTAGCAGGCTGGAACAATGAGCAGTTCTTC.

Here the CDR3 reads CASSGGGGYTF. CDR3 sequence (DNA): TGTGCCAGCTCAGGAGGAGGGGGCTACACCTTC. V and J are TRBV18 and TRBJ1-2; D uncertain. Trimming cost V 5 bases and J 8 bases, with 9 bases left between them. This CDR3 has 11 residues. CDR1 is KGHSH and CDR2 is LQKENI in the germline V gene.

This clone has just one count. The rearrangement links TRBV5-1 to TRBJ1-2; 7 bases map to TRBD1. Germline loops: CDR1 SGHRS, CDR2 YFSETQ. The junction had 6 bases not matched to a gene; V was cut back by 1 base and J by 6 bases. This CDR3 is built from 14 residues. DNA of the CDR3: TGCGCCAGCAGCTTGCGGGACCAGGGGGATGGCTACACCTTC. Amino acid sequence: CASSLRDQGDGYTF.

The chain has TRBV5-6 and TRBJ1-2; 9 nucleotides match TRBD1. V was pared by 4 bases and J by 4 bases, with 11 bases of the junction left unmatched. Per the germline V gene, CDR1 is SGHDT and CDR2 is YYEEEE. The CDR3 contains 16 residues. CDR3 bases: TGTGCCAGCAGCCTCTCTGGGACAGGGAGATTCTATGGCTACACCTTC. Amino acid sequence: CASSLSGTGRFYGYTF.

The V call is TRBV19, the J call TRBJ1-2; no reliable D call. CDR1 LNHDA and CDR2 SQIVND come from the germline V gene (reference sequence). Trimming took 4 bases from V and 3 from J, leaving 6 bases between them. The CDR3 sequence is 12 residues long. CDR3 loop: CASSTGDYGYTF. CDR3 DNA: TGTGCCAGTAGTACGGGAGACTATGGCTACACCTTC.

CDR3: CASRLSTRDEQFF. The CDR3 bases are TGTGCCAGTAGACTATCGACTAGGGATGAGCAGTTCTTC. This chain connects TRBV19 to TRBJ2-1, with D possibly being TRBD2 (6 bases). CDR1 is LNHDA, CDR2 SQIVND, per germline (reference sequence). V gave up 6 bases and J gave up 8 bases, with 14 bases separating them. This CDR3 comprises 13 residues.

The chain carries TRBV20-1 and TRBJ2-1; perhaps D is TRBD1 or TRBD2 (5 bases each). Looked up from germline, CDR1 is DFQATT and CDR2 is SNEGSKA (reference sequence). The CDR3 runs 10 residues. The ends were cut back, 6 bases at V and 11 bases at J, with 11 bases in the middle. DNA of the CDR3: TGCAGTGCCCTCGGGACGAAGCAGTTCTTC. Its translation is CSALGTKQFF.

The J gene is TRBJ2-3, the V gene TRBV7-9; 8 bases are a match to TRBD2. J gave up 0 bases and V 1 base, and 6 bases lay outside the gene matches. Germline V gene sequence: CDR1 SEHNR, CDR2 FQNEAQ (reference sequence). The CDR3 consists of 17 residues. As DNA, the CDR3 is TGTGCCAGCAGCTTAGTGGGGCGGGAGGCCAGCACAGATACGCAGTATTTT. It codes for CASSLVGREASTDTQYF.

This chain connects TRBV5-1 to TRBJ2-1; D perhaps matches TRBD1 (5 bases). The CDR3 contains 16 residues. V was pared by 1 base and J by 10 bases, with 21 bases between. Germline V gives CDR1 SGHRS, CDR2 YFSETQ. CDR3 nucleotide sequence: TGCGCCAGCAGCTTGTACGTGTCAGGGCGTGTGGAGGAGCAGTTCTTC. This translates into CASSLYVSGRVEEQFF. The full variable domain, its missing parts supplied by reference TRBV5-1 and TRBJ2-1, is KAGVTQTPRYLIKTRGQQVTLSCSPISGHRSVSWYQQTPGQGLQFLFEYFSETQRNKGNFPGRFSGRQFSNSRSEMNVSTLELGDSALYLCASSLYVSGRVEEQFFGPGTRLTVL.

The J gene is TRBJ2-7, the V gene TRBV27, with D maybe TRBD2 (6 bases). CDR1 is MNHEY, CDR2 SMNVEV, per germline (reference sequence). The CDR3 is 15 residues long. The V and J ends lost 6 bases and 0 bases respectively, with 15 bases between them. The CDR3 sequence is CASSPRGLLSYEQYF. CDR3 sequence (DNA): TGTGCCAGCAGCCCAAGGGGACTCCTCTCCTACGAGCAGTACTTC.

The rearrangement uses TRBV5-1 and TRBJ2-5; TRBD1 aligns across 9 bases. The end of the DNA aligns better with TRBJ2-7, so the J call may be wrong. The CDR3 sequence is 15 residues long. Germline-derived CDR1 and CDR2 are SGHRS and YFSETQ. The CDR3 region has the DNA TGCGCCAGCAGCTTAAACAGGGGGCAAAGGTACGAGCAGTACTTC. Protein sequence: CASSLNRGQRYEQYF.

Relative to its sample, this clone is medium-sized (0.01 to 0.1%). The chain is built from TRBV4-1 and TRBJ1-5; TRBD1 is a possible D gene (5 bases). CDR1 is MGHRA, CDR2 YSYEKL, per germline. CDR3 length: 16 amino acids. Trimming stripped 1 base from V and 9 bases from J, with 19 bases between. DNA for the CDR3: TGCGCCAGCAGCCAAGGCGCAGGGCCCACGGGTGGGCCCCAGCATTTT. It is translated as CASSQGAGPTGGPQHF.

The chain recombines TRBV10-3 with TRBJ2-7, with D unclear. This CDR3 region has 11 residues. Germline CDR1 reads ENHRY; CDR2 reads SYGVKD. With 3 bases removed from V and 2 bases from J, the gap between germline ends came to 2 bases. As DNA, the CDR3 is TGTGCCATCAGTGAAGCCTACGAGCAGTACTTC. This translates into CAISEAYEQYF.

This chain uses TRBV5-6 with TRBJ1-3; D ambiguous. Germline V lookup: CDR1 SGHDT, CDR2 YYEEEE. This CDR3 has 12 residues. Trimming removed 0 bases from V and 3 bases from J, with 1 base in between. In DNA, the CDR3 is TGTGCCAGCAGCTTGGTTGGAAACACCATATATTTT. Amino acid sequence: CASSLVGNTIYF.